These 27 T cell receptor beta chains came from one sample sequenced in a study of blood T cell repertoires in COVID-19. TCRdb's copy holds only in-frame clones and misses some; the assay was immunoSEQ multiplex PCR. The repertoire holds 90,000 to 150,000 clones, roughly 70% seen once, with roughly 0.86% in the top ten. The specimen sequenced was peripheral blood. These receptors were collected from a human donor with acute or convalescent COVID-19. The donor label of this sample is uncertain.

This clone was seen repeatedly, ten times or more. This chain links TRBV4-2 with TRBJ1-1; D unresolved. V was shortened by 0 bases and J by 3 bases, with 14 bases between the two germline ends. This CDR3 spans 16 amino acids. Germline V gives CDR1 LGHNA, CDR2 YNFKEQ. The DNA for the CDR3 is TGTGCCAGCAGCCAAGATCTTCGAGCTTTGGACACTGAAGCTTTCTTT. It encodes CASSQDLRALDTEAFF.

The CDR3 DNA sequence: TGCAGCGTTGGATTAGTCTCCTTAGAGACCCAGTACTTC. Its protein product is CSVGLVSLETQYF. The V and J genes are TRBV29-1 and TRBJ2-5; D is undetermined. In germline, CDR1 is SQVTM, CDR2 ANQGSEA. Between the trimmed V and J ends, which lost 4 bases and 4 bases, there was a span of 13 bases. This CDR3 has 13 amino acids. Filled out from reference TRBV29-1 and TRBJ2-5, the complete variable domain reads SAVISQKPSRDICQRGTSLTIQCQVDSQVTMMFWYRQQPGQSLTLIATANQGSEATYESGFVIDKFPISRPNLTFSTLTVSNMSPEDSSIYLCSVGLVSLETQYFGPGTRLLVL.

This chain joins TRBV5-6 and TRBJ2-3; TRBD2 matches 7 bases. Trimming cost V 1 base and J 2 bases; bases outside gene matches: 10. The CDR3 has 17 residues. Germline-derived CDR1 and CDR2 are SGHDT and YYEEEE. The CDR3 DNA reads as TGTGCCAGCAGCTTGACGCACGCGGGGGAGGTCACAGATACGCAGTATTTT. Translation gives CASSLTHAGEVTDTQYF.

The chain carries TRBV18 and TRBJ1-4; D call uncertain. Germline assignment: CDR1 KGHSH and CDR2 LQKENI. This CDR3 is 14 amino acids long. V lost 6 bases and J lost 0, with 8 bases in between. The CDR3 is CASSTSATNEKLFF. The DNA of the CDR3 is TGTGCCAGCTCCACGAGTGCAACTAATGAAAAACTGTTTTTT.

V and J are TRBV12-3 or TRBV12-4 and TRBJ1-2, with TRBD1 matching 8 bases. Trimming removed 1 base from V and 9 bases from J; junction bases left unmatched: 4. The CDR3 extends over 13 amino acids. CDR3 sequence reads: CASSLGTGNSYTF. The CDR3 DNA reads as TGTGCCAGCAGTTTAGGGACAGGGAATAGCTACACCTTC.

The genes are TRBV28 and TRBJ1-5; the D gene is possibly TRBD1 (5 bases). V lost 4 bases and J lost 1, with 17 bases in between. CDR3 length: 17 amino acids. The germline V gene has CDR1 MDHEN and CDR2 SYDVKM. The CDR3 DNA reads TGTGCCAGCAGTTCCGCCGCGACAGTCTTAAGCAATCAGCCCCAGCATTTT. It specifies CASSSAATVLSNQPQHF.

In the case of this clone: Different DNA sequences within this sample yield the same CDR3. This chain links TRBV7-2 with TRBJ1-5; D is perhaps TRBD1 (5 bases). Between the trimmed V and J ends, which lost 1 base and 3 bases, there was a span of 10 bases. From germline, CDR1 is SGHTA and CDR2 FQGNSA. The CDR3 spans 15 residues. In DNA, the CDR3 is TGTGCCAGCAGCTTAGGCGGGGGATCCAATCAGCCCCAGCATTTT. It translates to CASSLGGGSNQPQHF.

This clone has only a few counts. The chain combines TRBV5-1 with TRBJ2-5; no reliable D call. The CDR3 covers 11 residues. CDR1 is SGHRS, CDR2 YFSETQ, per germline. The germline V and J ends were trimmed by 0 bases and 5 bases, with 2 bases remaining between them. CDR3: CASSLAETQYF. CDR3 sequence (DNA): TGCGCCAGCAGCTTGGCGGAGACCCAGTACTTC.

This clone has only one observation. The chain couples TRBV5-6 to TRBJ1-1; D is unresolved. CDR3 length equals 11 residues. V gave up 3 bases and J gave up 3 bases, with 3 bases separating them. Germline assignment: CDR1 SGHDT and CDR2 YYEEEE. CDR3 amino acids: CASSSDTEAFF. Written as DNA, the CDR3 is TGTGCCAGCAGCTCCGACACTGAAGCTTTCTTT.

The chain recombines TRBV7-8 with TRBJ2-1, with 12 bases identical to TRBD2. Trimming removed 6 bases from V and 7 bases from J; junction bases left unmatched: 7. CDR1 is SGHVS and CDR2 is FQNEAQ in the germline V gene. CDR3 length equals 15 residues. The DNA for the CDR3 is TGTGCCAGCAGACCAAATGGACTAGCGGGAAATGAGCAGTTCTTC. Residues: CASRPNGLAGNEQFF.

This clone turned up a few times. The V call is TRBV7-9, the J call TRBJ2-7; 10 bases match TRBD1. The CDR3 is made up of 18 amino acids. V was clipped by 3 bases and J by 5 bases; unmatched bases: 16. Per the germline V gene, CDR1 is SEHNR and CDR2 is FQNEAQ (reference sequence). The CDR3 bases are TGTGCCAGCAGCTTCTCGAGGAACGGACAGGGGGGTATGGACGAGCAGTACTTC. Translated, it gives CASSFSRNGQGGMDEQYF.

J is TRBJ1-2 and V is TRBV2; D perhaps matches TRBD1 (6 bases). V lost 5 bases, J lost 4 bases, and 11 bases lay in between. Germline V gene data show CDR1 as SNHLY and CDR2 as FYNNEI. This CDR3 comprises 13 residues. Here the CDR3 DNA reads TGTGCCAGCAGTCTCTCAGGGGCCTATGGCTACACCTTC. Residues: CASSLSGAYGYTF.

This chain joins TRBV28 and TRBJ2-7, with TRBD1 matching 7 bases. Per the germline V gene, CDR1 is MDHEN and CDR2 is SYDVKM. J gave up 9 bases and V 3 bases, and 8 bases lay outside the gene matches. The CDR3 has 13 amino acids. CDR3 nucleotides: TGTGCCAGCAGTTTCCCGGCAGGGGGTACGCAGTACTTC. Its protein is CASSFPAGGTQYF.

V gene TRBV5-1 combines with J gene TRBJ1-1, with D possibly matching TRBD1 (6 bases). Per germline, CDR1 SGHRS and CDR2 YFSETQ. The CDR3 spans 15 residues. V was shortened by 3 bases and J by 3 bases, with 15 bases between the two germline ends. This chain's CDR3 is CASSSSGVGYTEAFF. CDR3 nucleotides: TGCGCCAGCAGCTCGTCAGGGGTGGGATACACTGAAGCTTTCTTT.

This clone was counted at least ten times. The chain has TRBV28 and TRBJ2-4, with TRBD2 matching 8 bases. V lost 1 base and J lost 0; bases outside the gene matches: 23. The V gene's germline CDR1 is MDHEN and CDR2 SYDVKM. The CDR3 consists of 23 residues. The CDR3 reads CASSLYQRGKNKPTILAKNIQYF. CDR3 in DNA: TGTGCCAGCAGTTTATATCAGCGGGGGAAAAACAAGCCTACGATACTAGCCAAAAACATTCAGTACTTC.

This chain uses TRBV23-1 with TRBJ1-5; D may be TRBD1 (5 bases). TRBV23-1 is noted as an ORF with a role that remains uncertain. Trimming cost V 0 bases and J 1 base, with 7 bases left between them. The CDR3 loop spans 15 amino acids. For the CDR3, the DNA is TGCGCCAGCAGTCAATCGGGGGGAAGCAATCAGCCCCAGCATTTT. Protein sequence: CASSQSGGSNQPQHF.

V usage is TRBV30 and J usage is TRBJ1-5; D unclear. The CDR3 spans 12 residues. Trimming shortened V by 2 bases and J by 0 bases, and 2 bases separated the two germline ends. In germline, CDR1 is GTSNPN, CDR2 SVGIG (reference sequence). Written as DNA, the CDR3 is TGTGCCTGGAGTTATAGCAATCAGCCCCAGCATTTT. Residues: CAWSYSNQPQHF.

This clone was recorded at least ten times. The J gene is TRBJ2-7, the V gene TRBV7-6; the match to TRBD1 covers 8 bases. Losses at the gene ends were 5 bases for V and 2 bases for J; bases not matched to a gene: 8. CDR3 size: 15 residues. Germline V gene data show CDR1 as SGHVS and CDR2 as FNYEAQ. The CDR3: CASSPRWTGTYEQYF. DNA of the CDR3: TGTGCCAGCAGCCCACGCTGGACAGGGACCTACGAGCAGTACTTC.

This clone has just a few counts. The CDR3: CASSIYGSGGLVGELFF. The CDR3 DNA is TGTGCCAGTAGTATTTACGGTAGCGGGGGCCTGGTCGGGGAGCTGTTTTTT. The chain joins TRBV19 to TRBJ2-2; 9 bases line up with TRBD2. Looked up from germline, CDR1 is LNHDA and CDR2 is SQIVND (reference sequence). The CDR3 consists of 17 residues. V gave up 3 bases and J gave up 7 bases; unmatched junction bases: 12.

The chain couples TRBV29-1 to TRBJ2-7; 7 positions match TRBD2. The J segment lost 4 bases and the V segment lost 6 bases, leaving 9 bases of the junction unmatched. Per germline, CDR1 SQVTM and CDR2 ANQGSEA. This CDR3 has 13 residues. CDR3 sequence reads: CSVGAGSGYEQYF. CDR3 nucleotide sequence: TGCAGCGTGGGAGCGGGGAGCGGATACGAGCAGTACTTC.

The chain combines TRBV27 with TRBJ2-1; 9 positions agree with TRBD1. Germline CDR1 MNHEY, CDR2 SMNVEV (reference sequence). V trimming: 5 bases; J trimming: 10 bases; junction bases outside the gene matches: 15. The CDR3 covers 16 residues. The CDR3 DNA reads TGTGCCAGCAGTCCCAAGGGGGGACAGGGCCCGAGGGAGCAGTTCTTC. Its translation: CASSPKGGQGPREQFF.

V usage is TRBV18 and J usage is TRBJ1-2; 7 nucleotides line up with TRBD1. The germline CDR1 and CDR2 sequences are KGHSH and LQKENI. Unmatched junction bases numbered 21, after V lost 1 base and J lost 4 bases. The CDR3 is 20 amino acids. CDR3 sequence reads: CASSPLRSGQTPVVSYGYTF. DNA of the CDR3: TGTGCCAGCTCACCACTTAGGTCGGGACAGACTCCCGTCGTTAGCTATGGCTACACCTTC.

The CDR3 coding sequence is TGTGCCAGCAGCTTGGGACGGGGGGGCCCCGAAGATACGCAGTATTTT. Amino acid sequence: CASSLGRGGPEDTQYF. This chain uses TRBV5-4 with TRBJ2-3; 8 nucleotides agree with TRBD2. Germline values: CDR1 SGHNT, CDR2 YYREEE (reference sequence). J lost 5 bases, V lost 0 bases, and 8 bases had no gene match. The CDR3 length is 16 residues.

The rearrangement uses TRBV18 and TRBJ2-3; 9 bases map to TRBD1. Germline V gene sequence: CDR1 KGHSH, CDR2 LQKENI. Trimming took 3 bases from V and 4 from J; bases not matched to a gene: 5. The CDR3 runs to 15 residues. The chain's CDR3 is CASSPGQGGADTQYF. CDR3 nucleotides: TGTGCCAGCTCACCGGGACAGGGAGGAGCAGATACGCAGTATTTT.

This clone showed up just a few times. The chain has TRBV30 and TRBJ1-2, with D perhaps matching TRBD1 (5 bases). The V end lost 3 bases, the J end lost 7 bases, and 15 bases lay between the germline ends. Germline-derived CDR1 and CDR2 are GTSNPN and SVGIG (reference sequence). The CDR3 runs 13 residues. The DNA of the CDR3 is TGTGCCTGGAGGGACCCCGGACAATTTGGCTACACCTTC. Amino acid sequence: CAWRDPGQFGYTF.

V and J are TRBV25-1 and TRBJ1-6; 7 nucleotides line up with TRBD1. The CDR3 runs 15 residues. Germline CDR1 reads MGHDK; CDR2 reads SYGVNS. The J segment lost 9 bases and the V segment lost 1 base, leaving 6 bases of the junction unmatched. The CDR3 DNA reads TGTGCCAGCAGTGAATGGGACAGTCGGAGTTCACCCCTCCACTTT. Translating it yields CASSEWDSRSSPLHF.

V usage is TRBV29-1 and J usage is TRBJ1-1, with a weak D call TRBD1 (5 bases). Germline V gives CDR1 SQVTM, CDR2 ANQGSEA. The CDR3 spans 11 residues. V was pared by 5 bases and J by 7 bases, with 11 bases between. DNA for the CDR3: TGCAGCGTTCGAATAGGGGTTGAAGCTTTCTTT. Amino acids: CSVRIGVEAFF.